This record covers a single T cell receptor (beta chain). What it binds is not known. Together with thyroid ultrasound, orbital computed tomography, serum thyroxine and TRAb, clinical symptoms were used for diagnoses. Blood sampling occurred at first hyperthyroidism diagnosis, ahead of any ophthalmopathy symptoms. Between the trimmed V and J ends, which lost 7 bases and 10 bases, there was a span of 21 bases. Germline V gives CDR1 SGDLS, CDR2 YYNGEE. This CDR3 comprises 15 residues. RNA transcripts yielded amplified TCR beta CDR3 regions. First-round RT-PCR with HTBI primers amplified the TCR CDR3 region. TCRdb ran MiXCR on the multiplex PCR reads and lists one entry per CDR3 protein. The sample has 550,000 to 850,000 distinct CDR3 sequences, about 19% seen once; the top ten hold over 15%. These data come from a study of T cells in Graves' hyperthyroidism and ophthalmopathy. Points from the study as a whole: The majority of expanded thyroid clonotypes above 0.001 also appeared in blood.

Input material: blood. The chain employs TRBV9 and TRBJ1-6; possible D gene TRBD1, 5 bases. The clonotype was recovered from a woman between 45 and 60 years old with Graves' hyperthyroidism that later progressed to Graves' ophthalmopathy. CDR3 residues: CASGPGGGIGSPLHF. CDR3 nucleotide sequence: TGTGCCAGCGGACCAGGTGGGGGAATAGGGTCACCCCTCCACTTT.